These 7 T cell receptor beta chains originate from one sample sequenced in a study of CD8 T cells in Susac syndrome. With random hexamers, reverse transcription was performed on roughly 0.45 to 1 ug of RNA. TCRdb independently ran MiXCR on the immunoSEQ multiplex PCR reads; one entry per CDR3 protein. The sample carries almost 450,000 distinct CDR3 sequences, around 85% recorded once. The sequencing input was CD8+ T cells from PBMCs. These receptors all come from a human donor with multiple sclerosis.

This clonotype has only one observation. The chain links TRBV23-1 to TRBJ1-5; D unclear. TRBV23-1 is filed as an ORF, its function uncertain. Trimming took 5 bases from V and 4 from J, leaving 12 bases between them. The CDR3 loop spans 14 amino acids. CDR3 coding DNA: TGCGCCAGCAGTATAACAGAACGAAATCAGCCCCAGCATTTT. Protein product: CASSITERNQPQHF.

The CDR3 DNA reads TGTGCCAGCAGTGAAACGGCAGGAGAAGAGACCCAGTACTTC. Protein product: CASSETAGEETQYF. The rearrangement links TRBV2 to TRBJ2-5, with D unresolved. Germline CDR1 is SNHLY and CDR2 is FYNNEI. There are 14 residues in the CDR3. V shed 2 bases and J shed 3 bases, with 10 bases lying between them. The full variable domain, completed using reference TRBV2 and TRBJ2-5, is EPEVTQTPSHQVTQMGQEVILRCVPISNHLYFYWYRQILGQKVEFLVSFYNNEISEKSEIFDDQFSVERPDGSNFTLKIRSTKLEDSAMYFCASSETAGEETQYFGPGTRLLVL.

This clonotype was recorded only once. The chain uses TRBV5-6 and TRBJ2-1; 10 nucleotides agree with TRBD1. The germline gives CDR1 SGHDT, CDR2 YYEEEE. CDR3 length: 15 residues. V shed 5 bases, J shed 5 bases, and the junction held 7 bases outside the gene matches. The CDR3 region has the DNA TGTGCCAGCAGTCCGGGACAGGGGAAAGACAATGAGCAGTTCTTC. It yields the protein CASSPGQGKDNEQFF.

This chain uses TRBV27 with TRBJ2-5; maybe TRBD2 (5 bases). The germline gives CDR1 MNHEY, CDR2 SMNVEV (reference sequence). V was trimmed by 8 bases and J by 5 bases, leaving 15 bases between them. The CDR3 loop spans 13 amino acids. In DNA, the CDR3 is TGTGCCAGCGGACCGGGATTAAGGGAGACCCAGTACTTC. It codes for CASGPGLRETQYF.

The table lists this clonotype with a few counts. The chain uses TRBV7-2 and TRBJ2-1; D unclear. V was shortened by 2 bases and J by 7 bases, with 12 bases between the two germline ends. Germline-derived CDR1 and CDR2 are SGHTA and FQGNSA. CDR3 length equals 14 residues. The CDR3 bases are TGTGCCAGCAGCTTACCCCAATCCGGGAATGAGCAGTTCTTC. This gives the protein CASSLPQSGNEQFF.

The DNA of the CDR3 is TGTGCCAGCAGTACTCTAGATCTCTACGAGCAGTACTTC. Translating it yields CASSTLDLYEQYF. The J gene is TRBJ2-7, the V gene TRBV6-1; no firm D call. V lost 5 bases and J 3 bases, leaving 11 bases between the germline ends. Germline-derived CDR1 and CDR2 are MNHNS and SASEGT. The CDR3 sequence is 13 residues long.

The chain carries TRBV20-1 and TRBJ2-7, with D perhaps TRBD2 (6 bases). This CDR3 contains 12 residues. Germline CDR1 DFQATT, CDR2 SNEGSKA (reference sequence). V lost 3 bases and J lost 3, with 9 bases in between. The CDR3 reads CSASTGLYEQYF. CDR3 bases: TGCAGTGCTAGTACGGGACTCTACGAGCAGTACTTC.